The source of this TCR beta chain is a study of blood T cell repertoires in COVID-19. The wider study: In each case, the material was cDNA or gDNA derived from T cells, B-cell-depleted T cells, or PBMCs.

V was shortened by 0 bases and J by 5 bases, with 12 bases between the two germline ends. This CDR3 region has 15 residues. Germline V gene sequence: CDR1 SGHRS, CDR2 YFSETQ. In the study's own analysis: Reference gene primers were amplified, and this amplification served to estimate nucleated cell counts. The repertoire was sequenced with immunoSEQ multiplex PCR; TCRdb's copy has only in-frame clones and lacks some. V and J calls and clone size come straight from that table; D and trimming were deduced from the DNA. The table has 330,000 or so clones, over 70% seen once. Categorization into cohorts depended on clinical history that participants reported.

The chain uses TRBV5-1 and TRBJ1-5; D remains unclear. The clonotype comes from a man aged 30 to 39 who had recovered from COVID-19. The specimen sequenced was PBMCs or T cells enriched from blood (not recorded which). CDR3 region: CASSLGQIPDQPQHF. CDR3 in DNA: TGCGCCAGCAGCTTGGGCCAGATCCCAGATCAGCCCCAGCATTTT.